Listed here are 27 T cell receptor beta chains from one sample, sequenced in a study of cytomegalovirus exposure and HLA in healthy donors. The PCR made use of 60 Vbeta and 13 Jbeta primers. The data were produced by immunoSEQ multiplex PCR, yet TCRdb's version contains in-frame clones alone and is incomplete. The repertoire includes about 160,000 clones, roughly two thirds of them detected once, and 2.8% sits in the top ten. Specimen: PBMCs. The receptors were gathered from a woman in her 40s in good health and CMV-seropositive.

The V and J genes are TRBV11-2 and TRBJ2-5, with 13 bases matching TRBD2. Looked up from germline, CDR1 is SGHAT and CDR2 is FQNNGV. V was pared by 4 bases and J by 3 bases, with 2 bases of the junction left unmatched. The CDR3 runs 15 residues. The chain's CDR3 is CASSSGLAGKETQYF. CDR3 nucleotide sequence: TGTGCCAGCAGCTCGGGACTAGCGGGGAAAGAGACCCAGTACTTC.

CDR3 protein: CATSRTPWATSRTDTQYF. CDR3 DNA: TGTGCCACCAGCAGGACCCCCTGGGCTACCTCCCGCACAGATACGCAGTATTTT. The chain uses TRBV15 and TRBJ2-3; D gene ambiguous. V was clipped by 3 bases and J by 1 base, with 20 bases between them. Germline-derived CDR1 and CDR2 are LNHNV and YYDKDF (reference sequence). The CDR3 sequence is 18 residues long.

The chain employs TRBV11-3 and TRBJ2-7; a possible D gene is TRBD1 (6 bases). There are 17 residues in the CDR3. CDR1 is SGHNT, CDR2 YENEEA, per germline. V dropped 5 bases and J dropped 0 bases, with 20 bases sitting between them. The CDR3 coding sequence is TGTGCCAGCAGCCCGCGCACCGGGACACCCTACTCCTACGAGCAGTACTTC. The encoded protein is CASSPRTGTPYSYEQYF.

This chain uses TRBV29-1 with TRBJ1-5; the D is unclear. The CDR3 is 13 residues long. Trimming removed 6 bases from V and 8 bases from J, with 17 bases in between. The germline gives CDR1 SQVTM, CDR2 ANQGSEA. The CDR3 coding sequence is TGCAGCGTCTGGGGAGGGTGCGTAAAGCCCCAGCATTTT. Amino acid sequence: CSVWGGCVKPQHF.

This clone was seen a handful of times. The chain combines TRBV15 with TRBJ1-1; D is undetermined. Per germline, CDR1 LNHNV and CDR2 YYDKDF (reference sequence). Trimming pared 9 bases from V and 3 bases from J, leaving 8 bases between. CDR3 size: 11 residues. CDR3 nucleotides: TGTGCCACACAGCGGGACACTGAAGCTTTCTTT. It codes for CATQRDTEAFF.

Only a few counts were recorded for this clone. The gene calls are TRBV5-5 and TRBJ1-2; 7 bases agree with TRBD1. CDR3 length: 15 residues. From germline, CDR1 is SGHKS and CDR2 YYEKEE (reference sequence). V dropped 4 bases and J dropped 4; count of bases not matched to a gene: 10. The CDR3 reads CASSVLPQGLYGYTF. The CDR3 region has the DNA TGTGCCAGCAGCGTCCTTCCACAGGGGCTCTATGGCTACACCTTC. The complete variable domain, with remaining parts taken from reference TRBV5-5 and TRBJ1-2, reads DAGVTQSPTHLIKTRGQQVTLRCSPISGHKSVSWYQQVLGQGPQFIFQYYEKEERGRGNFPDRFSARQFPNYSSELNVNALLLGDSALYLCASSVLPQGLYGYTFGSGTRLTVV.

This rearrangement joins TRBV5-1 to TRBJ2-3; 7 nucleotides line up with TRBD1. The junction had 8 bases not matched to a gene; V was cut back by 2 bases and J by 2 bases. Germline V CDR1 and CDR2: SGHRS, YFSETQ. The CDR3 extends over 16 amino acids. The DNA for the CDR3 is TGCGCCAGCAGCTTATACTCGACAGGGACCACAGATACGCAGTATTTT. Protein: CASSLYSTGTTDTQYF.

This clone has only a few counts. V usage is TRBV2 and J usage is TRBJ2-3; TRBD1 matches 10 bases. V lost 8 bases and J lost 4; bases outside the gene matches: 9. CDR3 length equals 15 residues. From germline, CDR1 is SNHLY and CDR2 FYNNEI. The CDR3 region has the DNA TGTGCCAGCGGGGACCGGGACAGGGGAGCAGATACGCAGTATTTT. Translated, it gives CASGDRDRGADTQYF.

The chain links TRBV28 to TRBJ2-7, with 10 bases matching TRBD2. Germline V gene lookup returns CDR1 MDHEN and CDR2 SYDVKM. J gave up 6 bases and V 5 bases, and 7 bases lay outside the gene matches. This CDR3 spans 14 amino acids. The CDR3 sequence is CASSRPSGGLEQYF. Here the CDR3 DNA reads TGTGCCAGCAGTCGGCCTAGCGGGGGCCTCGAGCAGTACTTC.

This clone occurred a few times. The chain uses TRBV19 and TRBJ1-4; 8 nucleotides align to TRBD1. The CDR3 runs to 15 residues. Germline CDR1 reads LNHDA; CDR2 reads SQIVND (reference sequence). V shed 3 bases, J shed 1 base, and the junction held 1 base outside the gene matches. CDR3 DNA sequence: TGTGCCAGTAGTATTGGACAGGGAACTAATGAAAAACTGTTTTTT. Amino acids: CASSIGQGTNEKLFF. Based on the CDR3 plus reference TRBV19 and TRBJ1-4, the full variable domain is DGGITQSPKYLFRKEGQNVTLSCEQNLNHDAMYWYRQDPGQGLRLIYYSQIVNDFQKGDIAEGYSVSREKKESFPLTVTSAQKNPTAFYLCASSIGQGTNEKLFFGSGTQLSVL.

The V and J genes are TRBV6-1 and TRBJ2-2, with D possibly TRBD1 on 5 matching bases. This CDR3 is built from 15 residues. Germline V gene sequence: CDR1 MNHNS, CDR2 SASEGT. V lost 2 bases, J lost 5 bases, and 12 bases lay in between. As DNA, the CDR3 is TGTGCCAGCAGTGAAACGGCAGGGTGGACCGGGGAGCTGTTTTTT. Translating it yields CASSETAGWTGELFF.

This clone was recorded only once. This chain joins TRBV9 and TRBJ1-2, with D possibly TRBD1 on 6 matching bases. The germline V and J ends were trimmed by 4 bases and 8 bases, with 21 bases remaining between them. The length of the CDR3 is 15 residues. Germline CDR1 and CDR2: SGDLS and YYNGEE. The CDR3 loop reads CASSSGDGDLGGYTF. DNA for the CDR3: TGTGCCAGCAGCTCAGGGGACGGAGACCTAGGGGGCTACACCTTC.

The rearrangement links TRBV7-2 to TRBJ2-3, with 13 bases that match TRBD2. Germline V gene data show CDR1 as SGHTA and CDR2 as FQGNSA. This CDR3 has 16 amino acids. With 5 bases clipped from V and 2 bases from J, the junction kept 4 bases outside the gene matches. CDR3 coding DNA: TGTGCCAGCAGCCGGACTAGCGGGGGATTCACAGATACGCAGTATTTT. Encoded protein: CASSRTSGGFTDTQYF.

The CDR3: CASSEVGGLIAYEQYF. The CDR3 DNA sequence: TGTGCCAGCAGTGAGGTGGGGGGGCTGATAGCCTACGAGCAGTACTTC. The chain carries TRBV2 and TRBJ2-7, with a weak D call TRBD2 (7 bases). The germline V gene has CDR1 SNHLY and CDR2 FYNNEI. With 3 bases removed from V and 2 bases from J, the gap between germline ends came to 17 bases. CDR3 length: 16 residues.

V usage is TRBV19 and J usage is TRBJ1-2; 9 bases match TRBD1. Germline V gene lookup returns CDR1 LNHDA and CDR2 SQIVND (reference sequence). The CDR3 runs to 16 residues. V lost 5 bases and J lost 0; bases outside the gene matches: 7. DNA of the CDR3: TGTGCCAGTAGTCTTGGAACAGGGGGCACTAACTATGGCTACACCTTC. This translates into CASSLGTGGTNYGYTF.

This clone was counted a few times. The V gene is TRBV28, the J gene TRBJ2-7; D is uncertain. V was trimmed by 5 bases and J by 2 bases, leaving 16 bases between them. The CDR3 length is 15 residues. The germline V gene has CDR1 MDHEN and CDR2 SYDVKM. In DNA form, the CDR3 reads TGTGCCAGCAGTCGAAGTCTTAGTCTTACCTACGAGCAGTACTTC. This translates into CASSRSLSLTYEQYF.

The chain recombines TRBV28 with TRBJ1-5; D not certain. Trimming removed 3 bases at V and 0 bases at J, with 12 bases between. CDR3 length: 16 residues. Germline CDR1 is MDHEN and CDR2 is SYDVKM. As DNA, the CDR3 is TGTGCCAGCAGTTTCGCGACTATCTATAGCAATCAGCCCCAGCATTTT. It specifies CASSFATIYSNQPQHF. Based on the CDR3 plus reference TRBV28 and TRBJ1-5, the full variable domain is DVKVTQSSRYLVKRTGEKVFLECVQDMDHENMFWYRQDPGLGLRLIYFSYDVKMKEKGDIPEGYSVSREKKERFSLILESASTNQTSMYLCASSFATIYSNQPQHFGDGTRLSIL.

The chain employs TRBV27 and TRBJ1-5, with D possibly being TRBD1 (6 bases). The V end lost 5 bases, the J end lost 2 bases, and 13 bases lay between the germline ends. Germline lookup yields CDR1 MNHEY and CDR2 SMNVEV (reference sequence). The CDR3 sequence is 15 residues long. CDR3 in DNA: TGTGCCAGCAGTGCCAGGGGTGGGGGCAATCAGCCCCAGCATTTT. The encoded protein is CASSARGGGNQPQHF.

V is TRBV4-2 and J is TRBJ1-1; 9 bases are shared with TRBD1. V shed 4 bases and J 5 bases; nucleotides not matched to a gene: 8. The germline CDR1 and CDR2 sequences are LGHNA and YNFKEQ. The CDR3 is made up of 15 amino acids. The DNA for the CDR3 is TGTGCCAGCAGCCGGCCACAGGGGGCAGGAACTGAAGCTTTCTTT. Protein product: CASSRPQGAGTEAFF.

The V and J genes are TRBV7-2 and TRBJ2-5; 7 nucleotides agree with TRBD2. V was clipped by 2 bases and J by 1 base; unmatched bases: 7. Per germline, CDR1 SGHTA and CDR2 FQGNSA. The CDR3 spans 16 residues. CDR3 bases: TGTGCCAGCAGCTTAACAGCGGGGAGCACCCAAGAGACCCAGTACTTC. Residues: CASSLTAGSTQETQYF. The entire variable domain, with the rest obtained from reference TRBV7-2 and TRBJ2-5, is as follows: GAGVSQSPSNKVTEKGKDVELRCDPISGHTALYWYRQSLGQGLEFLIYFQGNSAPDKSGLPSDRFSAERTGGSVSTLTIQRTQQEDSAVYLCASSLTAGSTQETQYFGPGTRLLVL.

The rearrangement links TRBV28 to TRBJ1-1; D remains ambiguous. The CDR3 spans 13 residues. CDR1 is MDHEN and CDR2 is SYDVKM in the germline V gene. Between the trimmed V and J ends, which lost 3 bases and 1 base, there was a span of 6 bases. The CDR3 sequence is CASSFVQNTEAFF. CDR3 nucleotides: TGTGCCAGCAGTTTTGTACAGAACACTGAAGCTTTCTTT.

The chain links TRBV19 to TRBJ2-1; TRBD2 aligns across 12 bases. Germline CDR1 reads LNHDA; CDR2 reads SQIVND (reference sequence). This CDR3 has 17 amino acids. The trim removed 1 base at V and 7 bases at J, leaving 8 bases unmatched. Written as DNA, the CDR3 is TGTGCCAGTAGTATAGCGCGACTAGCGGGAGTGGGGAATGAGCAGTTCTTC. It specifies CASSIARLAGVGNEQFF.

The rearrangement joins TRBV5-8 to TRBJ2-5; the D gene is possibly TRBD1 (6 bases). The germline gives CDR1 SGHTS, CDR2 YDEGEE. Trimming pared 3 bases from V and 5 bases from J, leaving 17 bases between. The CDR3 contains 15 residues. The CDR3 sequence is CASSSSEGQRETQYF. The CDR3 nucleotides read TGTGCCAGCAGCTCATCTGAAGGACAGAGGGAGACCCAGTACTTC.

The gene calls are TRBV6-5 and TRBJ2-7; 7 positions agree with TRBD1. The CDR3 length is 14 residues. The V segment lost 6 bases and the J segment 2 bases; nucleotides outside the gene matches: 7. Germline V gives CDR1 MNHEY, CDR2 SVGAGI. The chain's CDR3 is CASRDRDPAYEQYF. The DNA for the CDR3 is TGTGCCAGCAGAGACAGGGACCCAGCCTACGAGCAGTACTTC.

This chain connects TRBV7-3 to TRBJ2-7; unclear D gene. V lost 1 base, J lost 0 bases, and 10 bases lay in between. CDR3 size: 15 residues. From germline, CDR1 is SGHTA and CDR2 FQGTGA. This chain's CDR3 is CASSLRPGDSYEQYF. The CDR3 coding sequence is TGTGCCAGCAGCTTAAGACCCGGAGACTCCTACGAGCAGTACTTC.

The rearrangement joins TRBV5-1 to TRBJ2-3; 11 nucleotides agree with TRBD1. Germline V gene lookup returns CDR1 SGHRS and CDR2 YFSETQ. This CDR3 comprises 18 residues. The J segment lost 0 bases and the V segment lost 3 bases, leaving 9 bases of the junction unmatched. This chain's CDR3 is CASSSGTGGLASTDTQYF. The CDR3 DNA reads TGCGCCAGCAGCTCCGGGACAGGGGGACTGGCGAGCACAGATACGCAGTATTTT.

Here the CDR3 DNA reads TGTGCCAGTAGTCCTACCGGGACAGGCTACAATGGCTACACCTTC. Protein sequence: CASSPTGTGYNGYTF. This sequence joins TRBV19 and TRBJ1-2; 8 nucleotides match TRBD1. This CDR3 contains 15 residues. After removal of 5 bases from V and 6 bases from J, the junction contained 11 bases not matched to a gene. Per the germline V gene, CDR1 is LNHDA and CDR2 is SQIVND (reference sequence).